This TCR beta chain was profiled in a study of identical twins. Via MiXCR, TCRdb re-called the 5' RACE reads, giving one row per CDR3 protein. The table shows 1.5 million to 2 million distinct CDR3 sequences, with roughly a third occurring only once. J gave up 0 bases and V 5 bases, and 13 bases lay outside the gene matches. This CDR3 is built from 17 residues. The germline gives CDR1 MDHEN, CDR2 SYDVKM. The TCR was taken from a newborn girl in good health. The V and J genes are TRBV28 and TRBJ2-7; TRBD2 matches at 7 bases. Sequencing was done on a sample of cord blood. The CDR3 region is CASSTLSFSGPSYEQYF. The DNA for the CDR3 is TGTGCCAGCAGTACACTATCTTTTAGCGGGCCCTCCTACGAGCAGTACTTC. The complete variable domain, with remaining parts taken from reference TRBV28 and TRBJ2-7, reads DVKVTQSSRYLVKRTGEKVFLECVQDMDHENMFWYRQDPGLGLRLIYFSYDVKMKEKGDIPEGYSVSREKKERFSLILESASTNQTSMYLCASSTLSFSGPSYEQYFGPGTRLTVT.